The clone carrying this TCR beta chain was seen just once. Its cognate antigen is unknown. Germline V gives CDR1 SNHLY, CDR2 FYNNEI. This CDR3 contains 16 residues. The V gene lost 1 base and the J gene lost 2 bases, with 11 bases spanning the gap. The sample originates from a study of T cell responses to AZD1222 COVID-19 vaccine. The study's findings and limits: A rise in Spike-specific TCR breadth and depth followed two AZD1222 doses. Only six or seven AZD1222 recipients tested seropositive at baseline. Distributed over spike, vaccine-associated CD4 TCRs predominated at 160-218 and 743-854.

Profiling relied on immunoSEQ multiplex PCR, and the TCRdb table lists in-frame clones only, not all of them. In the table there are fewer than 75,000 clones, about 93% of which are singletons. The chain links TRBV2 to TRBJ2-2; D uncertain. The clonotype was recovered from an adult who received the MenACWY meningococcal vaccine as a control. Sequences were derived from peripheral blood, sampled 28 days after the second dose of the MenACWY control vaccine. For the CDR3, the DNA is TGTGCCAGCAGTGAAGAGCTGTTAGGAAACACCGGGGAGCTGTTTTTT. Amino acid sequence: CASSEELLGNTGELFF.